This T cell receptor beta chain was profiled in a study of shared clonotypes between healthy human individuals. A word on this clone: Its antigen is currently unknown.

With V trimmed by 7 bases and J by 2 bases, 11 bases remained unmatched. This CDR3 has 17 residues. CDR1 and CDR2 (germline): LNHDA, SQIVND (reference sequence). At the deep level, the assay was run. As processed by the authors: ImmunoSEQ yielded junction-only sequences lacking quality scores, so filtering differed. Clones were sequenced by immunoSEQ multiplex PCR, and TCRdb holds only the in-frame ones, with some missing. The DNA was the basis for D and trimming; V, J and clone size are from that table. Among roughly 1.5 million clones, 95% to 99% were seen once, and the ten largest hold roughly 0.45%. Study-wide findings and caveats: A reduction in generation probabilities was seen for non-shared clonotypes relative to those shared by all four donors.

This rearrangement joins TRBV19 to TRBJ2-1, with 10 positions matching TRBD1. The sequence was obtained from a man younger than 40 in good health. Sample: naive CD4+ T cells sorted from blood. Subset reported: CD45RA+ positively selected. The CDR3 loop is CASTYRGGTGAYNEQFF. DNA for the CDR3: TGTGCCAGTACTTATAGAGGGGGGACAGGGGCCTACAATGAGCAGTTCTTC.